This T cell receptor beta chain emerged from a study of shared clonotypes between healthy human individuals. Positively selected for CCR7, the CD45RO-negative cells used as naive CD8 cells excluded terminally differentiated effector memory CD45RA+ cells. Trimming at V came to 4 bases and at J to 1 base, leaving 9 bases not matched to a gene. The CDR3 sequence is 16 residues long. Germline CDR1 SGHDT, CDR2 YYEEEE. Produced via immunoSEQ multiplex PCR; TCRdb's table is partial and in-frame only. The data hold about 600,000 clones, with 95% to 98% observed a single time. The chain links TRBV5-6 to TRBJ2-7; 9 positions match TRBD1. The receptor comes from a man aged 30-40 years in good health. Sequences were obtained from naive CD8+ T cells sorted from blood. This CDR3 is CASSTLPGQGSYEQYF. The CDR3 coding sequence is TGTGCCAGCAGCACACTCCCGGGACAGGGTTCCTACGAGCAGTACTTC.